Below, 10 T cell receptor beta chains from the same sample are listed, as sequenced in a study of cytomegalovirus exposure and HLA in healthy donors. Profiled with immunoSEQ multiplex PCR; TCRdb holds only in-frame clones, not every one. Here the sample spans roughly 150,000 clones, around nine tenths being singletons. The sequenced material came from PBMCs. Source of these receptors: a man younger than 35 in good health and CMV-seronegative.

This rearrangement joins TRBV18 to TRBJ1-2, with TRBD1 matching 8 bases. This CDR3 spans 15 amino acids. Germline CDR1 is KGHSH and CDR2 is LQKENI. V shed 2 bases and J 5 bases; nucleotides not matched to a gene: 7. The DNA of the CDR3 is TGTGCCAGCTCACCAAATTGGAGACAGGGGTATGGCTACACCTTC. It yields the protein CASSPNWRQGYGYTF.

CDR3 nucleotide sequence: TGTGCCAGCAGTCCAAGACAGGGATTGAACACTGAAGCTTTCTTT. As protein: CASSPRQGLNTEAFF. This chain connects TRBV6-5 to TRBJ1-1, with 7 bases that match TRBD1. The germline V gene encodes CDR1 MNHEY and CDR2 SVGAGI. The CDR3 has 15 residues. With 5 bases clipped from V and 0 bases from J, the junction kept 6 bases outside the gene matches.

The V gene is TRBV7-9, the J gene TRBJ1-2; 8 bases align to TRBD1. Germline V gene sequence: CDR1 SEHNR, CDR2 FQNEAQ (reference sequence). The CDR3 contains 16 residues. Germline trimming cut 3 bases from V and 1 base from J; bases unmatched to any gene: 7. The CDR3 here is CASSFTSDRVNYGYTF. As DNA, the CDR3 is TGTGCCAGCAGCTTCACCTCGGACAGGGTTAACTATGGCTACACCTTC.

This clone was picked up one time. CDR3 residues: CASSSRAGGEKLFF. CDR3 nucleotides: TGTGCCAGCAGCTCCCGGGCAGGGGGTGAAAAACTGTTTTTT. The chain joins TRBV7-2 to TRBJ1-4; 7 nucleotides match TRBD1. This CDR3 has 14 residues. The germline gives CDR1 SGHTA, CDR2 FQGNSA. The V gene end was trimmed by 4 bases and the J gene end by 7 bases; junction bases not matched to a gene: 6.

The chain carries TRBV6-5 and TRBJ1-5; possible D gene TRBD1, 5 bases. V lost 2 bases and J 9 bases, leaving 11 bases between the germline ends. CDR3 length equals 13 residues. CDR1 is MNHEY and CDR2 is SVGAGI in the germline V gene. CDR3 residues: CASSYGRATPQHF. CDR3 coding DNA: TGTGCCAGCAGTTACGGCAGGGCAACGCCCCAGCATTTT.

The chain uses TRBV5-4 and TRBJ1-2, with 7 bases identical to TRBD1. The CDR3 is 14 residues long. V trimming: 6 bases; J trimming: 1 base; junction bases outside the gene matches: 6. The germline CDR1 and CDR2 sequences are SGHNT and YYREEE (reference sequence). As DNA, the CDR3 is TGTGCCAGCACCGTACCAGGGGGTAACTATGGCTACACCTTC. Its translation: CASTVPGGNYGYTF.

This clone appeared a few times. The chain joins TRBV4-2 to TRBJ1-1; D not certain. This CDR3 is 12 amino acids long. In germline, CDR1 is LGHNA, CDR2 YNFKEQ. V dropped 6 bases and J dropped 4 bases, with 9 bases sitting between them. CDR3 loop: CASRGGVTEAFF. The CDR3 DNA sequence: TGTGCCAGCAGAGGTGGAGTCACTGAAGCTTTCTTT.

The rearrangement links TRBV21-1 to TRBJ1-5; the listed D gene, TRBD1, was not tested against the DNA. TRBV21-1 is an annotated pseudogene. The CDR3 is 15 amino acids. DNA of the CDR3: TGTGCCAGCAGCACCGGGACATATAGCAATCAGCCCCAGCATTTT. Its translation: CASSTGTYSNQPQHF.

The chain combines TRBV19 with TRBJ2-5; TRBD1 aligns across 7 bases. Germline CDR1 LNHDA, CDR2 SQIVND (reference sequence). J was trimmed by 2 bases and V by 8 bases; bases with no gene match: 11. The CDR3 consists of 15 residues. CDR3: CASGLQGDSQETQYF. The DNA of the CDR3 is TGTGCCAGTGGGCTCCAGGGGGATTCACAAGAGACCCAGTACTTC.

The chain is built from TRBV7-8 and TRBJ2-1, with D unresolved. The CDR3 length is 15 residues. Germline V gene lookup returns CDR1 SGHVS and CDR2 FQNEAQ. Trimming removed 1 base from V and 0 bases from J, with 7 bases in between. The CDR3 coding sequence is TGTGCCAGCAGCTTAGTCACTAACTCCTACAATGAGCAGTTCTTC. It is translated as CASSLVTNSYNEQFF.